These 10 T cell receptor beta chains originate from one sample sequenced in a study of identical twins. TCRdb processed the 5' RACE reads anew with MiXCR; each CDR3 protein has one entry. The sample holds hundreds of thousands of distinct CDR3 sequences, 8% to 9% seen once. Another study also made use of these data, one on yellow fever vaccine responses in identical twins.

The sequenced sample consisted of memory (CD45RO+) T cells sorted from blood. Source of these receptors: a woman younger than 35 in good health.

This sequence joins TRBV3-1 and TRBJ2-6, with 12 bases identical to TRBD2. Unmatched junction bases numbered 7, after V lost 4 bases and J lost 0 bases. The CDR3 totals 19 residues. Per the germline V gene, CDR1 is LGHDT and CDR2 is YNNKEL (reference sequence). DNA of the CDR3: TGTGCCAGCAGCCTCCAACTAGCGGGGGGTCCCTCTGGGGCCAACGTCCTGACTTTC. It translates to CASSLQLAGGPSGANVLTF.

This clonotype has more than one count but fewer than ten. V gene TRBV5-5 combines with J gene TRBJ2-2, with 12 bases fitting TRBD2. Germline-derived CDR1 and CDR2 are SGHKS and YYEKEE (reference sequence). The CDR3 extends over 16 amino acids. The J segment lost 5 bases and the V segment lost 4 bases, leaving 6 bases of the junction unmatched. CDR3 region: CASSVLAGGGTGELFF. CDR3 DNA sequence: TGTGCCAGCAGCGTACTAGCGGGAGGAGGGACCGGGGAGCTGTTTTTT.

This rearrangement joins TRBV3-1 to TRBJ2-5, with 10 positions matching TRBD2. There are 19 residues in the CDR3. V was clipped by 2 bases and J by 2 bases; unmatched bases: 14. In germline, CDR1 is LGHDT, CDR2 YNNKEL (reference sequence). Here the CDR3 DNA reads TGTGCCAGCAGCCAACTTAAATTAAGCCGGACTAGCGGACAAGAGACCCAGTACTTC. Its protein product is CASSQLKLSRTSGQETQYF.

This clonotype has more than one count but fewer than ten. The chain carries TRBV20-1 and TRBJ2-1; 13 bases align to TRBD2. Germline V CDR1 and CDR2: DFQATT, SNEGSKA (reference sequence). The length of the CDR3 is 16 residues. V lost 3 bases and J lost 5; bases outside the gene matches: 7. The CDR3 loop is CSASRMTSGRHNEQFF. The CDR3 coding sequence is TGCAGTGCTAGTCGAATGACTAGCGGGAGGCACAATGAGCAGTTCTTC.

This clonotype occurred many times. The chain recombines TRBV5-1 with TRBJ2-2; TRBD1 matches at 9 bases. This CDR3 is built from 14 residues. The germline V gene has CDR1 SGHRS and CDR2 YFSETQ. V lost 4 bases, J lost 3 bases, and 1 base stayed unmatched. The CDR3 region has the DNA TGCGCCAGCAGCAGGACAGGGGACACCGGGGAGCTGTTTTTT. The encoded protein is CASSRTGDTGELFF. The full variable domain, its missing parts supplied by reference TRBV5-1 and TRBJ2-2, is KAGVTQTPRYLIKTRGQQVTLSCSPISGHRSVSWYQQTPGQGLQFLFEYFSETQRNKGNFPGRFSGRQFSNSRSEMNVSTLELGDSALYLCASSRTGDTGELFFGEGSRLTVL.

This chain joins TRBV29-1 and TRBJ2-3; 9 bases are a match to TRBD2. With V trimmed by 7 bases and J by 2 bases, 10 bases remained unmatched. CDR3 length: 15 residues. CDR1 and CDR2 from the germline V gene are SQVTM and ANQGSEA. CDR3 loop: CSAAGTSPNTDTQYF. The DNA for the CDR3 is TGCAGCGCGGCCGGGACTAGCCCAAACACAGATACGCAGTATTTT.

A few counts support this clonotype. V gene TRBV5-1 combines with J gene TRBJ1-3; D gene ambiguous. V gave up 2 bases and J gave up 0 bases, with 12 bases separating them. The CDR3 is made up of 16 amino acids. Looked up from germline, CDR1 is SGHRS and CDR2 is YFSETQ. The CDR3 reads CASSLSLSDSGNTIYF. Written as DNA, the CDR3 is TGCGCCAGCAGCTTATCCCTCAGTGACTCTGGAAACACCATATATTTT.

This clonotype was seen a handful of times. V and J are TRBV10-3 and TRBJ2-2, with 9 bases fitting TRBD2. CDR3 length: 16 residues. V lost 6 bases, J lost 3 bases, and 8 bases stayed unmatched. In germline, CDR1 is ENHRY, CDR2 SYGVKD. The CDR3 nucleotides are TGTGCCATCAGGAGAGCGGGAGGAAAGGACACCGGGGAGCTGTTTTTT. Protein product: CAIRRAGGKDTGELFF.

On this clonotype itself: A clone one base away is much larger, so this may be a read error. The gene calls are TRBV12-3 or TRBV12-4 and TRBJ2-2; perhaps TRBD2 as D (5 bases). CDR3 size: 14 residues. The CDR3 is CASSLVGSTGKLFF. DNA of the CDR3: TGTGCCAGCAGTTTAGTTGGGTCCACCGGGAAGCTGTTTTTT.

This clonotype was seen ten or more times. This sequence joins TRBV20-1 and TRBJ2-3; D is possibly TRBD1 (6 bases). From germline, CDR1 is DFQATT and CDR2 SNEGSKA (reference sequence). The CDR3 covers 15 residues. V dropped 0 bases and J dropped 6 bases, with 16 bases sitting between them. The CDR3 region has the DNA TGCAGTGCTAGAGATCGGGGCAGGGGAATGGATACGCAGTATTTT. It encodes CSARDRGRGMDTQYF.